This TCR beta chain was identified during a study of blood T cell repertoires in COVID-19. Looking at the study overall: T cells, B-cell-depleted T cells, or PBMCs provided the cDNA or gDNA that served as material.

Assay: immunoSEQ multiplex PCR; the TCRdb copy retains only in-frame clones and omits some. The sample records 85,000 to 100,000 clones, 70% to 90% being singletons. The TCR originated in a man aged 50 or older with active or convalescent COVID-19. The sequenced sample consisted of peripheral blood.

CDR3 amino acids: CAWSRGSTEAFF. DNA for the CDR3: TGTGCCTGGAGTCGGGGAAGCACTGAAGCTTTCTTT. The genes are TRBV30 and TRBJ1-1; D not certain. Germline values: CDR1 GTSNPN, CDR2 SVGIG (reference sequence). CDR3 length: 12 amino acids. Trimming cost V 2 bases and J 4 bases, with 8 bases left between them.